This T cell receptor (beta chain) was captured in a study of immune evolution from preneoplasia to lung adenocarcinoma. Study details: HLA loss of heterozygosity: under 7.5% AIS, about 15% MIA, over 30% ADC, none AAH.

The germline CDR1 and CDR2 sequences are MDHEN and SYDVKM. CDR3 length: 15 amino acids. The ends lost 6 bases at V and 0 bases at J; junction bases unmatched: 8. TCRdb keeps only in-frame clones here, not all; method: immunoSEQ multiplex PCR. The repertoire holds 7,500 to 9,500 clones, with roughly 80% as singletons. Patients had resection in Japan or China between about 2013 and 2018. This chain connects TRBV28 to TRBJ2-7, with 7 positions matching TRBD1. The sample taken for sequencing was FFPE minimally invasive lung adenocarcinoma tissue. This receptor was identified in a donor aged 70 or over with lung adenocarcinoma. The CDR3 sequence is CASRRTGLNSYEQYF. CDR3 coding DNA: TGTGCCAGCAGACGGACAGGTCTCAACTCCTACGAGCAGTACTTC.